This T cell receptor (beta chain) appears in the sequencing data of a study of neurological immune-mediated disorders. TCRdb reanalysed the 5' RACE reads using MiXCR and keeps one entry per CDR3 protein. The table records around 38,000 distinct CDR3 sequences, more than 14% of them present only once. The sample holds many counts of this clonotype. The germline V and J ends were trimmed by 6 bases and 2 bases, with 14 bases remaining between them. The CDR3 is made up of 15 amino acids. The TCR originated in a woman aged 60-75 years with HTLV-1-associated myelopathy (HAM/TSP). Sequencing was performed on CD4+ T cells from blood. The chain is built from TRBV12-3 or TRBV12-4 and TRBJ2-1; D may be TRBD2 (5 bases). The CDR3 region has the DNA TGTGCCAGCAGCTTATTCGACGGGGCCTACAATGAGCAGTTCTTC. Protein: CASSLFDGAYNEQFF.